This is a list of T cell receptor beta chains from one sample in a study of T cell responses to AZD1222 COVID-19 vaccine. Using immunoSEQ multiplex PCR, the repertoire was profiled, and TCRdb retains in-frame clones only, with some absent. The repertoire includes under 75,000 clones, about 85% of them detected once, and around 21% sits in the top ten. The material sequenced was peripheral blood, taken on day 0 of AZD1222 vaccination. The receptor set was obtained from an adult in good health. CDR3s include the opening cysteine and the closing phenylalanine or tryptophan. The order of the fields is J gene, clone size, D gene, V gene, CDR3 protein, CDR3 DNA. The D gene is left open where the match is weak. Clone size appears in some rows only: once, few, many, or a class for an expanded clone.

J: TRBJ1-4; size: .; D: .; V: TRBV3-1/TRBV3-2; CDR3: CASSHRGGVEKLFF; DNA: TGTGCCAGCAGCCACAGGGGCGGCGTTGAGAAACTGTTTTTT
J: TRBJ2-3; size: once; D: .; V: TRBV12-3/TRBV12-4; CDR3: CAGQGTDTQYF; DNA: TGTGCTGGCCAAGGGACAGATACGCAGTATTTT
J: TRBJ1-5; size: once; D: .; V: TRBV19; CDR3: CASSGGRGFNSNQPQHF; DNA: TGTGCCAGTAGTGGGGGCAGGGGATTTAATAGCAATCAGCCCCAGCATTTT
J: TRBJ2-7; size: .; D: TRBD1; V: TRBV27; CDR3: CASSATGTGWYEQYF; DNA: TGTGCCAGCAGTGCTACCGGGACAGGGTGGTACGAGCAGTACTTC
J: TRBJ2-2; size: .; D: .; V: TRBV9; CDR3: CASSVLVGRELFF; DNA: TGTGCCAGCAGCGTATTAGTTGGGAGGGAGCTGTTTTTT
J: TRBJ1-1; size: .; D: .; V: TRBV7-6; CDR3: CASSWQGAQVGTEAFF; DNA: TGTGCCAGCAGCTGGCAAGGGGCCCAAGTCGGGACTGAAGCTTTCTTT
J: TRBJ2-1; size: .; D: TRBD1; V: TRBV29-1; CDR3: CSVRQGYINEQFF; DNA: TGCAGCGTAAGACAGGGGTATATCAATGAGCAGTTCTTC
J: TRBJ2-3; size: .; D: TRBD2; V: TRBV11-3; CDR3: CASSFSKRGGTDTQYF; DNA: TGTGCCAGCAGCTTTTCGAAGCGGGGAGGCACAGATACGCAGTATTTT
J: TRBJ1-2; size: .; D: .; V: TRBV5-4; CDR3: CASSSNRALVRGYTF; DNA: TGTGCCAGCAGCTCCAACAGGGCTTTGGTTAGGGGCTACACCTTC
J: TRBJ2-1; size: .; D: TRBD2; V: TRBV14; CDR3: CASSQDLSSGRVQSSYNEQFF; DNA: TGTGCCAGCAGCCAAGATCTAAGTAGCGGGAGGGTTCAAAGCTCCTACAATGAGCAGTTCTTC
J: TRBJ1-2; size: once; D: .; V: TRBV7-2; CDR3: CASRIQGVSGYTF; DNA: TGTGCCAGCAGAATACAGGGAGTGAGCGGCTACACCTTC
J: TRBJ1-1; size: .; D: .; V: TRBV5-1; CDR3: CASSSDLLPPGSRRVAFF; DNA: TGCGCCAGCAGCTCGGACCTTCTTCCTCCGGGTTCGAGGCGGGTGGCTTTCTTT
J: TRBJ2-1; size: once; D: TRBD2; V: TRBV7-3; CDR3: CASSLSGGPGNEQFF; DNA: TGTGCCAGCAGTTTAAGCGGGGGTCCCGGGAATGAGCAGTTCTTC
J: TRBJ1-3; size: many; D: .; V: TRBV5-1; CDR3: CASSRPLSSGNTIYF; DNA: TGCGCCAGCAGCCGCCCGTTAAGCTCTGGAAACACCATATATTTT
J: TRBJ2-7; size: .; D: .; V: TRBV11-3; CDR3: CASSPGQGKIDEQYF; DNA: TGTGCCAGCAGTCCCGGTCAGGGGAAGATCGACGAGCAGTACTTC
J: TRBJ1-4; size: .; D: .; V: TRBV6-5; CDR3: CASSYSGGREKLFF; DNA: TGTGCCAGCAGTTACTCGGGGGGACGCGAAAAACTGTTTTTT
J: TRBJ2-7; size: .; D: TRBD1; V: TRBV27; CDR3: CASSLSRGLSEQYF; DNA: TGTGCCAGCAGTTTATCGAGGGGGCTGAGCGAGCAGTACTTC
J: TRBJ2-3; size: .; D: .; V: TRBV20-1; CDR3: CSAMITDTQYF; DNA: TGCAGTGCTATGATCACAGATACGCAGTATTTT
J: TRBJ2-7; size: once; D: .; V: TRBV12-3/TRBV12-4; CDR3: CASSFALREQYF; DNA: TGTGCCAGCAGTTTCGCTCTGCGCGAGCAGTACTTC
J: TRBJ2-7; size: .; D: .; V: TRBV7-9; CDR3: CASSHDYHEQYF; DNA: TGTGCCAGCAGCCACGATTACCACGAGCAGTACTTC
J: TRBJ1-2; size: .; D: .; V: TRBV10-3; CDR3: CAISESGGAGYGYTF; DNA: TGTGCCATCAGTGAGTCGGGGGGCGCGGGCTATGGCTACACCTTC
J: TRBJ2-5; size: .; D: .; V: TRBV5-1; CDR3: CASSSSGWGETQYF; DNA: TGCGCCAGCAGCTCATCAGGCTGGGGAGAGACCCAGTACTTC
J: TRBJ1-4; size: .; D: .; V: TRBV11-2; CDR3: CASSLSGWAEKLFF; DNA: TGTGCCAGCAGCTTATCGGGGTGGGCGGAAAAACTGTTTTTT
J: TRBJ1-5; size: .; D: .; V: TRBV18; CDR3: CASSPQGDQPQHF; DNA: TGTGCCAGCTCACCACAAGGGGATCAGCCCCAGCATTTT
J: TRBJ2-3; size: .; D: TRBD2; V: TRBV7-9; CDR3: CASSERGGTDTQYF; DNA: TGTGCCAGCAGCGAGCGGGGGGGCACAGATACGCAGTATTTT
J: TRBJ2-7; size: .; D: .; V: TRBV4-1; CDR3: CASSQEDFYEQYF; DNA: TGCGCCAGCAGCCAAGAAGATTTTTACGAGCAGTACTTC
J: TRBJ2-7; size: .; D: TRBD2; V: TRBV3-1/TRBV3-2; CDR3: CASSHPGLAGRYEQYF; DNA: TGTGCCAGCAGCCACCCGGGACTAGCGGGAAGATACGAGCAGTACTTC
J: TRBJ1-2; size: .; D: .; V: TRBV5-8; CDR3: CASSLDGFYGYTF; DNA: TGTGCCAGCAGCTTGGATGGGTTCTATGGCTACACCTTC